This T cell receptor beta chain was sequenced in a study of CD8+CD57+ T cells in acquired aplastic anemia. In patients chosen for sequencing, flow cytometry had shown CD8+CD57+ cell expansion. Regarding the study as a whole: Patients and controls shared twenty-nine CD8+ CDR3 sequences.

J lost 2 bases, V lost 2 bases, and 4 bases had no gene match. Germline V gene lookup returns CDR1 SGHRS and CDR2 YFSETQ. The CDR3 extends over 15 amino acids. In regard to this clonotype: Its antigen remains unidentified.

TCR beta VDJ and CDR3 were profiled, and genomic DNA was the template. MiXCR, run by TCRdb on the reads, gives a single entry per CDR3 protein. The table includes about 250,000 distinct CDR3 sequences, around 43% detected once. The sequencing sample was made of sorted CD4+, CD8+, or CD8+CD57+ T cells (not recorded which) from PBMCs. This sequence joins TRBV5-1 and TRBJ2-7; 10 nucleotides match TRBD2. The clonotype was recovered from a human donor with aplastic anemia. CDR3 nucleotide sequence: TGCGCCAGCAGCTTCGGTCTAGCGGGAGCCTACGAGCAGTACTTC. Translating it yields CASSFGLAGAYEQYF.